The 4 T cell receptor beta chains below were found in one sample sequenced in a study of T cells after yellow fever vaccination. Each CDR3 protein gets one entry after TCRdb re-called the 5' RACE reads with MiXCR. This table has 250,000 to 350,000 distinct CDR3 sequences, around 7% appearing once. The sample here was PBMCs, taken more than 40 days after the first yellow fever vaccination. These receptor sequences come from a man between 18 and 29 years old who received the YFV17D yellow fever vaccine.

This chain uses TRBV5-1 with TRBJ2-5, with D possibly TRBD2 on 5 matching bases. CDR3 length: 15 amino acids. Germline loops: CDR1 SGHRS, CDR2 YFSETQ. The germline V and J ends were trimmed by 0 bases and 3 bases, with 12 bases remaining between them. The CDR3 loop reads CASSLALGAEETQYF. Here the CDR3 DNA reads TGCGCCAGCAGCTTGGCCTTGGGAGCGGAAGAGACCCAGTACTTC.

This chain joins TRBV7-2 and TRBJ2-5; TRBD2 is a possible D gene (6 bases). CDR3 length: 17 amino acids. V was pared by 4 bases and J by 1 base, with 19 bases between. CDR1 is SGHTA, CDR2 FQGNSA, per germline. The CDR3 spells CASSSVRLGGGQETQYF. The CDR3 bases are TGTGCCAGCAGCTCAGTCCGTCTCGGGGGAGGCCAAGAGACCCAGTACTTC.

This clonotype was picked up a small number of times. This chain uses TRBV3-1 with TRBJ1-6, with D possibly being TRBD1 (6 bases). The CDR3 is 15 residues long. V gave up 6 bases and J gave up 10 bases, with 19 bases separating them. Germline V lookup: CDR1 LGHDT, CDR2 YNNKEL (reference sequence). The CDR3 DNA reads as TGTGCCAGCAGGCCAACAGGGCTCGTAACCTCACCCCTCCACTTT. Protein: CASRPTGLVTSPLHF.

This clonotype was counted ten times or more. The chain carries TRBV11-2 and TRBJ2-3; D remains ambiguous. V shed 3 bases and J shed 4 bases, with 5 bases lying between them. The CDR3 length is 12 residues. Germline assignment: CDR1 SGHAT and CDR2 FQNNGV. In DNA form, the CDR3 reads TGTGCCAGCAGCTTTCTCGCAGATACGCAGTATTTT. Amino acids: CASSFLADTQYF.